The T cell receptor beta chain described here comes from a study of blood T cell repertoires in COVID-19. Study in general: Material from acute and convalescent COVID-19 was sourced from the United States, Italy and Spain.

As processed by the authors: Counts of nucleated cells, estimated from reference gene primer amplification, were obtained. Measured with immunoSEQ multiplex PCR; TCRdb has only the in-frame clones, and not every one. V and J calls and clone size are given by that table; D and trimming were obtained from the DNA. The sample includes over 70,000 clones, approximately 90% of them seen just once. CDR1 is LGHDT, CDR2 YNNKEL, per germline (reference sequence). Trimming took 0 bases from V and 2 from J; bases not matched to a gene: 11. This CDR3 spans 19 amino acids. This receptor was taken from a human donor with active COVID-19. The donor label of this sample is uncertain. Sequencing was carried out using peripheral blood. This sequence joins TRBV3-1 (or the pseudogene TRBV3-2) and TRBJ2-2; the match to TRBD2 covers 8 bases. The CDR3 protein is CASSQERESGGPNTGELFF. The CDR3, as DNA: TGTGCCAGCAGCCAAGAAAGGGAAAGCGGGGGCCCAAACACCGGGGAGCTGTTTTTT.